The following is a T cell receptor (beta chain) sequence with its context. The CDR3 is 14 amino acids. Between the trimmed V and J ends, which lost 0 bases and 5 bases, there was a span of 10 bases. CDR1 and CDR2 (germline): MNHNY, SVGAGI (reference sequence). The record originates from a study of memory CD4+ T cells and cytomegalovirus serostatus. Generated by immunoSEQ multiplex PCR, the TCRdb table keeps only in-frame clones and is missing some. The repertoire includes 40,000 to 50,000 clones, roughly 80% of them detected once, and about 1.1% sits in the top ten. The sort gate was single viable CD3+CD4+CD8-CD45RO+ cells for memory CD4+ T cells. Donors' CMV status reflects serum IgG against pp150, pp28, p38, p52.

The sample comprised memory CD4+ T cells from blood. This TCR came from an adult in good health and CMV-seropositive. This chain links TRBV6-6 with TRBJ2-5; D is tentatively TRBD1 or TRBD2 (5 bases each). The CDR3 bases are TGTGCCAGCAGTTACTCCGGAGAGGGGGAGACCCAGTACTTC. This encodes CASSYSGEGETQYF.